One and the same sample provided the 10 T cell receptor beta chains below, sequenced in a study of blood T cells in healthy people across ages. Together with a sample-barcoded 5' primer, a J-beta primer mix was included in a second PCR lasting roughly 6 to 12 cycles. TCRdb passed the 5' RACE reads through MiXCR, listing each CDR3 protein once. Among about 540,000 distinct CDR3 sequences listed, 24% were seen once. These data were likewise used in another study, on T cells of mothers and their children.

The sequencing sample was made of blood. The receptors were gathered from a boy between 5 and 17 years old in good health.

This clonotype was counted between two and nine times. V is TRBV12-5 and J is TRBJ2-3, with D perhaps TRBD2 (5 bases). CDR1 and CDR2 (germline): LGHNT, FRNRAP. The CDR3 is 16 residues long. Between the trimmed V and J ends, which lost 4 bases and 2 bases, there was a span of 16 bases. CDR3 sequence: CASGSMGSGVTDTQYF. As DNA, the CDR3 is TGTGCTAGTGGTTCGATGGGGAGTGGGGTCACAGATACGCAGTATTTT.

A note on this clonotype: One junction end does not reproduce the germline sequence, and a read error may be involved. The genes are TRBV9 and TRBJ1-1; D may be TRBD1 (6 bases). The CDR3 contains 15 residues. Germline CDR1 is SGDLS and CDR2 is YYNGEE. The CDR3 DNA reads TGTGCCAGCAGCGTAGTGGGGGAAGGGGACACTGATGCTTTCTTT. Translation gives CASSVVGEGDTDAFF.

This clonotype was seen repeatedly, ten times or more. The genes are TRBV7-9 and TRBJ1-4, with D maybe TRBD1 (6 bases). The CDR3 covers 14 residues. In germline, CDR1 is SEHNR, CDR2 FQNEAQ (reference sequence). Trimming took 8 bases from V and 5 from J, leaving 15 bases between them. The CDR3 nucleotides read TGTGCCAGCGGGACCGGACAGACAAATGAAAAACTGTTTTTT. This gives the protein CASGTGQTNEKLFF.

The gene calls are TRBV20-1 and TRBJ2-1; D possibly corresponds to TRBD2 (6 bases). Germline loops: CDR1 DFQATT, CDR2 SNEGSKA (reference sequence). V lost 0 bases, J lost 10 bases, and 13 bases lay in between. The length of the CDR3 is 13 residues. The CDR3 DNA reads as TGCAGTGCTAGAGATGGGAGGAGGAACGAGCAGTTCTTC. It translates to CSARDGRRNEQFF.

This chain's CDR3 is CASRSRDRGPDTQYF. The DNA for the CDR3 is TGCGCCAGCAGGTCGCGGGACAGGGGTCCAGATACGCAGTATTTT. This chain uses TRBV5-1 with TRBJ2-3; TRBD1 matches at 10 bases. Germline V CDR1 and CDR2: SGHRS, YFSETQ. CDR3 size: 15 residues. Unmatched junction bases numbered 7, after V lost 5 bases and J lost 4 bases.

The chain employs TRBV12-3 or TRBV12-4 and TRBJ2-5; TRBD2 aligns across 9 bases. The CDR3 loop spans 17 amino acids. V lost 6 bases, J lost 0 bases, and 11 bases stayed unmatched. The DNA for the CDR3 is TGTGCCAGCAGCTCCGGACTAGCGTTCAAGTACCAAGAGACCCAGTACTTC. This sequence encodes CASSSGLAFKYQETQYF.

V and J are TRBV7-3 and TRBJ1-1; D unclear. Trimming removed 4 bases from V and 6 bases from J, with 12 bases in between. Germline V lookup: CDR1 SGHTA, CDR2 FQGTGA. The CDR3 runs 13 residues. CDR3 protein: CASSSQSYSEAFF. CDR3 nucleotide sequence: TGTGCCAGCAGCTCACAATCCTACTCTGAAGCTTTCTTT. Based on the CDR3 plus reference TRBV7-3 and TRBJ1-1, the full variable domain is GAGVSQTPSNKVTEKGKYVELRCDPISGHTALYWYRQSLGQGPEFLIYFQGTGAADDSGLPNDRFFAVRPEGSVSTLKIQRTERGDSAVYLCASSSQSYSEAFFGQGTRLTVV.

This clonotype was detected only a few times. The chain has TRBV9 and TRBJ1-1; the D gene is possibly TRBD1 (5 bases). Trimming shortened V by 0 bases and J by 1 base, and 13 bases separated the two germline ends. This CDR3 spans 16 amino acids. The germline CDR1 and CDR2 sequences are SGDLS and YYNGEE. Written as DNA, the CDR3 is TGTGCCAGCAGCGTAGGCAGGGAGGTTCCGAACACTGAAGCTTTCTTT. Encoded protein: CASSVGREVPNTEAFF.

CDR3 residues: CSARDERKNIQYF. CDR3 in DNA: TGCAGTGCTAGAGACGAGAGAAAAAACATTCAGTACTTC. The chain couples TRBV20-1 to TRBJ2-4; no clear D gene. Trimming pared 0 bases from V and 4 bases from J, leaving 7 bases between. This CDR3 spans 13 amino acids. Germline values: CDR1 DFQATT, CDR2 SNEGSKA (reference sequence).

The chain has TRBV20-1 and TRBJ2-7; D might be TRBD2 (7 bases). The germline V gene has CDR1 DFQATT and CDR2 SNEGSKA (reference sequence). The V end was cut by 3 bases, the J end by 4 bases, with 16 bases between. This CDR3 contains 14 residues. The CDR3 is CSASKGGSGYEQYF. DNA for the CDR3: TGCAGTGCTAGCAAGGGGGGGTCTGGTTACGAGCAGTACTTC.